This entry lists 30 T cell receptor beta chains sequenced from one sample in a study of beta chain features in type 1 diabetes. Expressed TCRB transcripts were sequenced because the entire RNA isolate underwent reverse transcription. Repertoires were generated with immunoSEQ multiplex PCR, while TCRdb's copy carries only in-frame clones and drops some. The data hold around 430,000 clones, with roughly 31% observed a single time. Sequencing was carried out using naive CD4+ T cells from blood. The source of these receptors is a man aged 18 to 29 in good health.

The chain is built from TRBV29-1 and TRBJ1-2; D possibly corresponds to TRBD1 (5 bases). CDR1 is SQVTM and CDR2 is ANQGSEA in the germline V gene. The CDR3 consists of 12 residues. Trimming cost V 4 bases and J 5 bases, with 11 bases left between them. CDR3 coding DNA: TGCAGCGTTGCAGGGCCTTTTTATGGCTACACCTTC. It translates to CSVAGPFYGYTF.

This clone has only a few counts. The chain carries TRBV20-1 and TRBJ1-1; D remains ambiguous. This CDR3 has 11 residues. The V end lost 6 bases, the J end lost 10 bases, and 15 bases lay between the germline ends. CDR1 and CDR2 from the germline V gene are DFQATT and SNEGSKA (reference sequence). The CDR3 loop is CSAKAVEGAFF. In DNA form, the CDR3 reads TGCAGTGCAAAGGCCGTGGAGGGAGCTTTCTTT.

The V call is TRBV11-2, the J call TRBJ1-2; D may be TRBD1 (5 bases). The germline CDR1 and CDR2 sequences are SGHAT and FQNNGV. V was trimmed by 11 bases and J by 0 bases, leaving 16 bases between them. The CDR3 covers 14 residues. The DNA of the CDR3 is TGTGCCGGGTCGTCCGGACAAACTAACTATGGCTACACCTTC. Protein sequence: CAGSSGQTNYGYTF.

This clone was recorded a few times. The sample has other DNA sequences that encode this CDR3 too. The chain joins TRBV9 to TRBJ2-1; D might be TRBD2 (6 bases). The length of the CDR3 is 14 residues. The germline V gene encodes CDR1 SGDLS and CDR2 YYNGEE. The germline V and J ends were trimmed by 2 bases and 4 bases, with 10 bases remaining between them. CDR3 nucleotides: TGTGCCAGCAGCGTCGAGGGACTTTACAATGAGCAGTTCTTC. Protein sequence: CASSVEGLYNEQFF.

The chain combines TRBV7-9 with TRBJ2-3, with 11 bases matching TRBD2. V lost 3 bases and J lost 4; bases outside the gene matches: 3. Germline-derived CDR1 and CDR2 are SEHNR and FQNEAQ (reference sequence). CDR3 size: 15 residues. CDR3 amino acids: CASSFLAGGADTQYF. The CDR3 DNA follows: TGTGCCAGCAGCTTCCTAGCGGGAGGTGCAGATACGCAGTATTTT.

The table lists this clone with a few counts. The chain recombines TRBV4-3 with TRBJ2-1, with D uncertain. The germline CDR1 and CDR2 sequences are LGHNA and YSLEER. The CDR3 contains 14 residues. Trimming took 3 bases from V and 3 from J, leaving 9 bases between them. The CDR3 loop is CASSQMDGYNEQFF. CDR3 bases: TGCGCCAGCAGCCAGATGGACGGCTACAATGAGCAGTTCTTC.

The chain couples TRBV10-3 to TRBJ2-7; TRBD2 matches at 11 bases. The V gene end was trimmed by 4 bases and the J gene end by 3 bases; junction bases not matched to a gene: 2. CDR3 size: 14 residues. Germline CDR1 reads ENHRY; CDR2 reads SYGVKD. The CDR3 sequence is CAISAGTSGYEQYF. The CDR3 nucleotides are TGTGCCATCAGTGCCGGGACTAGCGGCTACGAGCAGTACTTC.

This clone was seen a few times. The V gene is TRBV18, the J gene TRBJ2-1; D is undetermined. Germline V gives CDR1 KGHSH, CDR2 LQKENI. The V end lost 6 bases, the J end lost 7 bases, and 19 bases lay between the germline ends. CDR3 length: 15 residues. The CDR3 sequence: CASSQRTLGWNEQFF. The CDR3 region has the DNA TGTGCCAGCTCTCAACGGACCCTTGGGTGGAATGAGCAGTTCTTC.

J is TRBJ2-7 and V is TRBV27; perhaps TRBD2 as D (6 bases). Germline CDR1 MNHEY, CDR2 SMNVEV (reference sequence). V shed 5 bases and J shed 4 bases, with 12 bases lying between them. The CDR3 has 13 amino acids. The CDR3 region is CASSRRELYEQYF. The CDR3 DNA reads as TGTGCCAGCAGTCGACGGGAGTTGTACGAGCAGTACTTC.

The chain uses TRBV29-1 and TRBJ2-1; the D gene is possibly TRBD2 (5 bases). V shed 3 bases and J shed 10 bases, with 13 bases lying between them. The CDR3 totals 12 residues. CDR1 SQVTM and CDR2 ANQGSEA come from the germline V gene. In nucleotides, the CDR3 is TGCAGCGTTGAGGAGGCCTTAGAGGAGCAGTTCTTC. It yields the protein CSVEEALEEQFF.

The CDR3 is CASSPEAGELEQFF. The DNA for the CDR3 is TGTGCCAGCAGTCCTGAGGCGGGAGAACTTGAGCAGTTCTTC. This chain connects TRBV2 to TRBJ2-1; 7 nucleotides agree with TRBD2. V shed 5 bases and J 9 bases; nucleotides not matched to a gene: 10. CDR1 and CDR2 from the germline V gene are SNHLY and FYNNEI. The CDR3 length is 14 residues.

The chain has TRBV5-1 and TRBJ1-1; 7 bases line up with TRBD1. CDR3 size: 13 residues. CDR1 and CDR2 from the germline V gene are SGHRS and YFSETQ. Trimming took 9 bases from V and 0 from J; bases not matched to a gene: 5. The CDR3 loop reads CATRDRVNTEAFF. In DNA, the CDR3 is TGCGCCACCCGAGACAGGGTGAACACTGAAGCTTTCTTT.

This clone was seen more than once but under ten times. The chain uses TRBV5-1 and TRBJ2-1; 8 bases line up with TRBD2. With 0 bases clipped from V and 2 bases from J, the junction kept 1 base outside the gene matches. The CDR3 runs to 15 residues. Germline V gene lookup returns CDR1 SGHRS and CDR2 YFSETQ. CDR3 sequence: CASSLEAGAYNEQFF. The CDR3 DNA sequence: TGCGCCAGCAGCTTGGAAGCGGGAGCCTACAATGAGCAGTTCTTC.

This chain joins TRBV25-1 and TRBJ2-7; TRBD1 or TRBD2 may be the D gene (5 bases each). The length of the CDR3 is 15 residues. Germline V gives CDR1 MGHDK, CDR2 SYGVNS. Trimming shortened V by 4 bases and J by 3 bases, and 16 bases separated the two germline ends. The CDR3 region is CASSGMGTAYYEQYF. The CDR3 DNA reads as TGTGCCAGCAGTGGGATGGGGACGGCTTACTACGAGCAGTACTTC.

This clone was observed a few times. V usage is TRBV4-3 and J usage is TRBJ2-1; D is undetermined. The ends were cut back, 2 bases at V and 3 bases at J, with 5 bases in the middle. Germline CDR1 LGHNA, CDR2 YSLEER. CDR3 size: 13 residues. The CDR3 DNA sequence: TGCGCCAGCAGCCAAAAGCGCTACAATGAGCAGTTCTTC. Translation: CASSQKRYNEQFF.

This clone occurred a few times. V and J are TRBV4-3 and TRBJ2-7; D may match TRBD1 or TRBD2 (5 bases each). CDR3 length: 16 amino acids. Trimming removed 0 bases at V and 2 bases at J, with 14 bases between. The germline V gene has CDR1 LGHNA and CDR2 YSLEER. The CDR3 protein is CASSQEVGPMPYEQYF. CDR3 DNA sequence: TGCGCCAGCAGCCAAGAGGTGGGACCCATGCCCTACGAGCAGTACTTC.

Written as DNA, the CDR3 is TGTGCTAACCGAGGGACTAGCGAGACTATAGCCAAAAACATTCAGTACTTC. Residues: CANRGTSETIAKNIQYF. The genes are TRBV7-2 and TRBJ2-4; 10 bases are shared with TRBD2. This CDR3 is 17 amino acids long. CDR1 is SGHTA and CDR2 is FQGNSA in the germline V gene.

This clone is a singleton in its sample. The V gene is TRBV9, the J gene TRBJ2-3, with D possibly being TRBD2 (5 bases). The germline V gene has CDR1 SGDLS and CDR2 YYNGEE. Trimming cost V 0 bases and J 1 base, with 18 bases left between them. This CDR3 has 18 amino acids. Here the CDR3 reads CASSVGGAESPGTDTQYF. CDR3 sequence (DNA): TGTGCCAGCAGCGTAGGTGGAGCGGAGTCCCCCGGCACAGATACGCAGTATTTT. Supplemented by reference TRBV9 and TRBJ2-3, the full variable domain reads DSGVTQTPKHLITATGQRVTLRCSPRSGDLSVYWYQQSLDQGLQFLIQYYNGEERAKGNILERFSAQQFPDLHSELNLSSLELGDSALYFCASSVGGAESPGTDTQYFGPGTRLTVL.

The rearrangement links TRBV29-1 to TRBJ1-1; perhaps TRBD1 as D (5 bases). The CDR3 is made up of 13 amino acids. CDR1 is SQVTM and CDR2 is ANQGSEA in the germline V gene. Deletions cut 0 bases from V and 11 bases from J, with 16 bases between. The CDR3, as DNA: TGCAGCGTTGAAGAACAAGTACGGGGCGAGGCTTTCTTT. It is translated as CSVEEQVRGEAFF.

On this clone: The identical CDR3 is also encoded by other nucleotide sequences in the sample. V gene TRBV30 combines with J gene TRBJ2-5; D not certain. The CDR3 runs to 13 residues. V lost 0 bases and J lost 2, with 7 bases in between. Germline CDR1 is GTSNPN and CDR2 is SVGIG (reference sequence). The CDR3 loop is CAWSVRIQETQYF. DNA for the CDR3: TGTGCCTGGAGTGTTCGGATACAAGAGACCCAGTACTTC. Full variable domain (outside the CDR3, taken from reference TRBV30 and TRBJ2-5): SQTIHQWPATLVQPVGSPLSLECTVEGTSNPNLYWYRQAAGRGLQLLFYSVGIGQISSEVPQNLSASRPQDRQFILSSKKLLLSDSGFYLCAWSVRIQETQYFGPGTRLLVL.

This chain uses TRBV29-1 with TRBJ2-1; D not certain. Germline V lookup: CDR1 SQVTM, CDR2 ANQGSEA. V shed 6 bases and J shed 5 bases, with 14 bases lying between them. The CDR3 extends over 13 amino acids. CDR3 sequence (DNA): TGCAGCGTGGGCCGGTACACCGACAATGAGCAGTTCTTC. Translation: CSVGRYTDNEQFF.

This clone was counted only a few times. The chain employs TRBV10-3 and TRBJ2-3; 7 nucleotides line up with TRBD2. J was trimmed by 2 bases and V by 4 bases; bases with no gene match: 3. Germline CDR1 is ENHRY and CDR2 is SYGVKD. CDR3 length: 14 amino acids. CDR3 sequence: CAISGLAVTDTQYF. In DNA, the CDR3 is TGTGCCATCAGTGGGCTAGCGGTCACAGATACGCAGTATTTT.

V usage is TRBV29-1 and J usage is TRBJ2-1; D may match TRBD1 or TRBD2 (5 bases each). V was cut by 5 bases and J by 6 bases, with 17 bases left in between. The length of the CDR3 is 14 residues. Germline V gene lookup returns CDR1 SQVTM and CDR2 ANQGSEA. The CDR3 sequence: CSVLPRDLGNEQFF. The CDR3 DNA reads TGCAGCGTTCTTCCCCGGGACCTGGGCAATGAGCAGTTCTTC.

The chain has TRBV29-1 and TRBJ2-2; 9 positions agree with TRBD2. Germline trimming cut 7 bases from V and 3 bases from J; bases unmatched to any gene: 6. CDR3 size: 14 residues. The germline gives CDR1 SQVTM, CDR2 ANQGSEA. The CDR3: CSGSGTSYTGELFF. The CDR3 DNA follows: TGCAGCGGCTCCGGGACTAGCTACACCGGGGAGCTGTTTTTT.

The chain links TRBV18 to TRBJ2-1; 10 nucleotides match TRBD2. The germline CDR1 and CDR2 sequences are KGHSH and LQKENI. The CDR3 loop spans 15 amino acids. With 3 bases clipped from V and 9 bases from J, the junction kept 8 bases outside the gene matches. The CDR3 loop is CASSPEGLAGAEQFF. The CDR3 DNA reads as TGTGCCAGCTCACCGGAGGGGCTAGCGGGAGCTGAGCAGTTCTTC.

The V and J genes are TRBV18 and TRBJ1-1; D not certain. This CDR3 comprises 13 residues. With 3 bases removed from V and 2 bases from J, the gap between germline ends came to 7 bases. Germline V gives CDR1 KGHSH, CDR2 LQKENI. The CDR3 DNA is TGTGCCAGCTCACCGACACCTAACACTGAAGCTTTCTTT. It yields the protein CASSPTPNTEAFF.

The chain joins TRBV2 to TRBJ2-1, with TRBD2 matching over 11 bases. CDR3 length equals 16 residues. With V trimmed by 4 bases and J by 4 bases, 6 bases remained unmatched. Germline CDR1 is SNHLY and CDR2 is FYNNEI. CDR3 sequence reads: CASSATSGRKYNEQFF. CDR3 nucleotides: TGTGCCAGCAGTGCTACTAGCGGGAGAAAATACAATGAGCAGTTCTTC. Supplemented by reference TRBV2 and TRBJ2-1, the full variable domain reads EPEVTQTPSHQVTQMGQEVILRCVPISNHLYFYWYRQILGQKVEFLVSFYNNEISEKSEIFDDQFSVERPDGSNFTLKIRSTKLEDSAMYFCASSATSGRKYNEQFFGPGTRLTVL.

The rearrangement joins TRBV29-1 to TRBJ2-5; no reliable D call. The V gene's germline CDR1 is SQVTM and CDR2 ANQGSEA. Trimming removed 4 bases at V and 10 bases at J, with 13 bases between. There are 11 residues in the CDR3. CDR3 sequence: CSVGPTSIQYF. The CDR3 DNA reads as TGCAGCGTTGGTCCGACCTCCATCCAGTACTTC.

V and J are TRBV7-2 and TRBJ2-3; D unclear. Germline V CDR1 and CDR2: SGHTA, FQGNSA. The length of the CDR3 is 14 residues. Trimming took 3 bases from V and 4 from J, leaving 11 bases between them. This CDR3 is CASSFRPVADTQYF. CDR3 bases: TGTGCCAGCAGCTTCCGGCCAGTTGCAGATACGCAGTATTTT.

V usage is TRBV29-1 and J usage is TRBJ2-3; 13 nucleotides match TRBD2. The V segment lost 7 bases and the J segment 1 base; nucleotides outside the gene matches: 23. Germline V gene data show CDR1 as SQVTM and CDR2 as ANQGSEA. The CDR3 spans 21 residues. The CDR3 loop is CSGGGTGRITSGRARTDTQYF. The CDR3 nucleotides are TGCAGCGGTGGAGGGACAGGGAGGATAACTAGCGGGAGGGCGCGCACAGATACGCAGTATTTT.